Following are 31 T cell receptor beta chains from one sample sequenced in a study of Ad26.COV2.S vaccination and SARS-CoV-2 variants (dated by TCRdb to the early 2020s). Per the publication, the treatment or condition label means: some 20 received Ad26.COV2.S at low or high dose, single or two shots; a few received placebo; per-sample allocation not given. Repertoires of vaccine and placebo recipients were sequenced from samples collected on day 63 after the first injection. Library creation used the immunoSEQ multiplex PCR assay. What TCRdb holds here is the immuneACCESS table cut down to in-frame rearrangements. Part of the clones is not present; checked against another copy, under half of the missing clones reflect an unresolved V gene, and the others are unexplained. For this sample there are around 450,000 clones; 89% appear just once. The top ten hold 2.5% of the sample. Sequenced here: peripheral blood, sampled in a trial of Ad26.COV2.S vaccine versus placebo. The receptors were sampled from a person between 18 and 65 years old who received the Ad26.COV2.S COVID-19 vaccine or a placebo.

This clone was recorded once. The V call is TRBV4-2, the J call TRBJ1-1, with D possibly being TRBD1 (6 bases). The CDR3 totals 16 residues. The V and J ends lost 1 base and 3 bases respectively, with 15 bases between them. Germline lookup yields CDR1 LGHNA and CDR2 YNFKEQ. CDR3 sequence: CASSQVSPAGDTEAFF. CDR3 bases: TGTGCCAGCAGCCAAGTATCTCCCGCAGGGGACACTGAAGCTTTCTTT.

CDR3 loop: CASSPPLKSYGYTF. In nucleotides, the CDR3 is TGTGCCAGCTCACCACCTCTCAAGTCCTATGGCTACACCTTC. The chain couples TRBV18 to TRBJ1-2; D is unclear. V was trimmed by 0 bases and J by 4 bases, leaving 9 bases between them. This CDR3 contains 14 residues. Germline V lookup: CDR1 KGHSH, CDR2 LQKENI. The whole variable domain, filled in from reference TRBV18 and TRBJ1-2, reads NAGVMQNPRHLVRRRGQEARLRCSPMKGHSHVYWYRQLPEEGLKFMVYLQKENIIDESGMPKERFSAEFPKEGPSILRIQQVVRGDSAAYFCASSPPLKSYGYTFGSGTRLTVV.

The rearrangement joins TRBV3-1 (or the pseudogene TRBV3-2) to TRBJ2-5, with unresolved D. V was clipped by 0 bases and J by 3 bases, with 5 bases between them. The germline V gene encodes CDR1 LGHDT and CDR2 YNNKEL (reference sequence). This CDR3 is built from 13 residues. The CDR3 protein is CASSQDREETQYF. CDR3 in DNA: TGTGCCAGCAGCCAAGATCGCGAAGAGACCCAGTACTTC.

CDR3 bases: TGTGCCAGCTCACCAACGCCAGGACAGGCCGGCACTGAGCAGTTCTTC. The encoded protein is CASSPTPGQAGTEQFF. The chain links TRBV18 to TRBJ2-1; TRBD1 matches at 7 bases. The CDR3 contains 16 residues. Germline assignment: CDR1 KGHSH and CDR2 LQKENI. V lost 2 bases to trimming and J lost 9 bases; unmatched junction nucleotides: 13.

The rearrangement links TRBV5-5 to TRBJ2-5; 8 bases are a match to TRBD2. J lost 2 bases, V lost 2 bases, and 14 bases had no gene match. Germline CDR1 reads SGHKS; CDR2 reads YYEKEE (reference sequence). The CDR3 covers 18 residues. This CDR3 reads CASSFRASGLGLQETQYF. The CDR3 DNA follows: TGTGCCAGCAGCTTTAGGGCTAGCGGGCTGGGGCTACAAGAGACCCAGTACTTC.

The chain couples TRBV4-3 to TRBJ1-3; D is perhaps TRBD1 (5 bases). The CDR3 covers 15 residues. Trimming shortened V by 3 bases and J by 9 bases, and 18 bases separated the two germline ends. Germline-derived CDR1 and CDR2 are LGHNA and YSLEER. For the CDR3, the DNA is TGCGCCAGCAGCCAGGGGGGTAGGGACCACGGCACCATATATTTT. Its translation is CASSQGGRDHGTIYF.

CDR3 loop: CASSLSAIGAEQYV. The CDR3, as DNA: TGTGCCAGCAGTTTATCCGCAATTGGTGCCGAGCAGTACGTC. The chain has TRBV6-5 and TRBJ2-7; the D is unclear. Germline-derived CDR1 and CDR2 are MNHEY and SVGAGI. V dropped 4 bases and J dropped 6 bases, with 16 bases sitting between them. This CDR3 has 14 amino acids.

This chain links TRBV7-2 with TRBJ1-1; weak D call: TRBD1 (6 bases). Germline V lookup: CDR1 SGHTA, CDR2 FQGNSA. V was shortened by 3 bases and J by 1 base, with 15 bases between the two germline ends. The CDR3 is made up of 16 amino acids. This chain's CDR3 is CASSLTGTYANTEAFF. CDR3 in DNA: TGTGCCAGCAGCTTGACAGGCACCTACGCGAACACTGAAGCTTTCTTT.

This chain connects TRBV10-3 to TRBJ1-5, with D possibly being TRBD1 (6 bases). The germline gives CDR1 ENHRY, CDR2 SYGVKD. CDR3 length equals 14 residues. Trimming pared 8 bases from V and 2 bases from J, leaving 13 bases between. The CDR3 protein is CAIGRGQGNQPQHF. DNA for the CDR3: TGTGCCATCGGGCGGGGGCAGGGCAATCAGCCCCAGCATTTT.

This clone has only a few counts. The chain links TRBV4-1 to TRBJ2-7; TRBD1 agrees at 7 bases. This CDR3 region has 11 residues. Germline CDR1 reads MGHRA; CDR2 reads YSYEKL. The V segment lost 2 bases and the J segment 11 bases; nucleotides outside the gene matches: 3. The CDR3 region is CASSQPGQKYF. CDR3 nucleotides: TGCGCCAGCAGCCAACCGGGACAGAAGTACTTC.

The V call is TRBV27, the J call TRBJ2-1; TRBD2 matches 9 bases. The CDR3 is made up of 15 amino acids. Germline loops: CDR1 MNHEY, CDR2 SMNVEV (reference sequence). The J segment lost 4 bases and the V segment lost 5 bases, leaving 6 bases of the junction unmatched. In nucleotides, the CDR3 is TGTGCCAGCAGTCTCCGGACTAGCGTATACAATGAGCAGTTCTTC. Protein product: CASSLRTSVYNEQFF.

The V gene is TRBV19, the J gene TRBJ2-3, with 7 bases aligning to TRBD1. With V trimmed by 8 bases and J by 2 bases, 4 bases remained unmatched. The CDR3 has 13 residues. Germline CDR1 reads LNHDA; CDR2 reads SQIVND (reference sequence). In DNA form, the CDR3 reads TGTGCCAGTTGGGACAGACTCACAGATACGCAGTATTTT. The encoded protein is CASWDRLTDTQYF.

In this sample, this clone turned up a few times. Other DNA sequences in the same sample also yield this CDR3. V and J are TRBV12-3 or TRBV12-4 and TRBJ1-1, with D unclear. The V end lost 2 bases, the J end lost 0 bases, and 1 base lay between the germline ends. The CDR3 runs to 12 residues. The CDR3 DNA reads TGTGCCAGCAGTTTAATGAACACTGAAGCTTTCTTT. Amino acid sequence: CASSLMNTEAFF.

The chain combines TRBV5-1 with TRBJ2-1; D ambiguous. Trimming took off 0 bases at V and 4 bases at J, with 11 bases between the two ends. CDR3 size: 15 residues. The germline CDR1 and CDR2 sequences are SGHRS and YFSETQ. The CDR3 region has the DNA TGCGCCAGCAGCTTGGCCGCGTCGCTGTACAATGAGCAGTTCTTC. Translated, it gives CASSLAASLYNEQFF.

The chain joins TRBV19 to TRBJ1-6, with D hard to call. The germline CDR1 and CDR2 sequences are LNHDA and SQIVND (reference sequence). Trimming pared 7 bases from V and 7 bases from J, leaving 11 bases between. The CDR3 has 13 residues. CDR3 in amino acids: CASKRTPNSPLHF. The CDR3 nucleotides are TGTGCCAGTAAGAGGACGCCGAATTCACCCCTCCACTTT.

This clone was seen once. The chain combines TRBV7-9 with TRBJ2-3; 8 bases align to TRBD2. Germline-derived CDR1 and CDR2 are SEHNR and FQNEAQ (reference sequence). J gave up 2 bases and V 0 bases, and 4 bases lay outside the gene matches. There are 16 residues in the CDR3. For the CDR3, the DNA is TGTGCCAGCAGCTTAGCGCTAGCGGGCTACACAGATACGCAGTATTTT. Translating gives CASSLALAGYTDTQYF.

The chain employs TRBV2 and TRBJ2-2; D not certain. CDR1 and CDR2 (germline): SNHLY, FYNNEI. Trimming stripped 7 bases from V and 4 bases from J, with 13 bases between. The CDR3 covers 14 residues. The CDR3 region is CASTYGGGTGELFF. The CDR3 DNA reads TGTGCCAGCACGTACGGTGGCGGCACCGGGGAGCTGTTTTTT.

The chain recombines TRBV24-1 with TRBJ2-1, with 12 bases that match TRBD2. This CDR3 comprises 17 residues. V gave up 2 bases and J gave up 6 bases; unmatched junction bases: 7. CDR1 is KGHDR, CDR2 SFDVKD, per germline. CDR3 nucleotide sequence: TGTGCCACCAGTGATTCTACGACTAGCGGGAGAGGCAATGAGCAGTTCTTC. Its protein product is CATSDSTTSGRGNEQFF.

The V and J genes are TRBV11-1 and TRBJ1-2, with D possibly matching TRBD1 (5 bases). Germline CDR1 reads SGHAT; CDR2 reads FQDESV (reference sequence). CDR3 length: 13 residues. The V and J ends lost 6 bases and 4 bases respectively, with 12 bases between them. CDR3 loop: CASRGVGSYGYTF. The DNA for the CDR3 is TGTGCCAGCAGAGGGGTCGGCTCCTATGGCTACACCTTC.

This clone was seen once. CDR3 region: CASSLGLAGGWGEQFF. The DNA of the CDR3 is TGTGCCAGCAGCTTAGGCCTAGCGGGTGGTTGGGGTGAGCAGTTCTTC. The J gene is TRBJ2-1, the V gene TRBV7-2; 8 nucleotides align to TRBD2. Germline V lookup: CDR1 SGHTA, CDR2 FQGNSA. Unmatched junction bases numbered 11, after V lost 1 base and J lost 9 bases. This CDR3 has 16 amino acids. The full variable domain, with the rest looked up from reference TRBV7-2 and TRBJ2-1, is GAGVSQSPSNKVTEKGKDVELRCDPISGHTALYWYRQSLGQGLEFLIYFQGNSAPDKSGLPSDRFSAERTGGSVSTLTIQRTQQEDSAVYLCASSLGLAGGWGEQFFGPGTRLTVL.

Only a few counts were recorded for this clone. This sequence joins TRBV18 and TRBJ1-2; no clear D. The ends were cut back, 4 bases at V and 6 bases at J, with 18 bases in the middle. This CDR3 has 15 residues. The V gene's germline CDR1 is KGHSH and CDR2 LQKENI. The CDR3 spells CASSLDRSGGDGYTF. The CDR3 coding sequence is TGTGCCAGCTCACTGGACCGGTCGGGTGGGGATGGCTACACCTTC.

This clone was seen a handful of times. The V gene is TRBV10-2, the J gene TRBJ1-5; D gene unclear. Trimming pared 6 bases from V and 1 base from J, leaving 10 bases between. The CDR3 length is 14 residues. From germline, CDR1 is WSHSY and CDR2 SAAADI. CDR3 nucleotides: TGCGCCAGCAGCCTGAGGAGAAGCAATCAGCCCCAGCATTTT. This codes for CASSLRRSNQPQHF.

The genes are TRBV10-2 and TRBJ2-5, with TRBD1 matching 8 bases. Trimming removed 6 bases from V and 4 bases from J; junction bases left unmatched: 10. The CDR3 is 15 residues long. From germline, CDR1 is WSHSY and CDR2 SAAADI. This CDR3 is CASRPDREDRETQYF. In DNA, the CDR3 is TGCGCCAGCAGACCGGACAGGGAAGATCGAGAGACCCAGTACTTC.

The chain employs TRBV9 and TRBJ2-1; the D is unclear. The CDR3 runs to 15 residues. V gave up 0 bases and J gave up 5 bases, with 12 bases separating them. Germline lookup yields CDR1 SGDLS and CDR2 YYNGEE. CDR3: CASSVAPQSDNEQFF. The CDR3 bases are TGTGCCAGCAGCGTAGCTCCGCAAAGCGACAATGAGCAGTTCTTC.

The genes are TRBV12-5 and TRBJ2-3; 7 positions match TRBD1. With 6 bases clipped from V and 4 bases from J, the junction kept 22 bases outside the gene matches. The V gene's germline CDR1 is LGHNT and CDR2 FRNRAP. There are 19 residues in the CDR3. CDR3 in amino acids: CASGLPIDRRGSHADTQYF. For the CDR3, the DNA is TGTGCTAGTGGCCTACCCATTGACCGCAGGGGGTCACACGCAGATACGCAGTATTTT.

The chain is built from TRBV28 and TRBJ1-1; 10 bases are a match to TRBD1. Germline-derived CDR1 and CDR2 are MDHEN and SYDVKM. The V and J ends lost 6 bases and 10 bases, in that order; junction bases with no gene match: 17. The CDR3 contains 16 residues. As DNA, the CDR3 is TGTGCCAGCAGGGCACCCGCGGGACAGGGGCCCAGGGGAGCTTTCTTT. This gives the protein CASRAPAGQGPRGAFF.

The CDR3 is CASSSTSNTDTQYF. CDR3 DNA: TGTGCCAGCAGTTCTACTTCTAACACAGATACGCAGTATTTT. This rearrangement joins TRBV28 to TRBJ2-3; D not certain. Trimming left V 4 bases short and J 2 bases short, with 10 bases between. The CDR3 totals 14 residues. Germline CDR1 MDHEN, CDR2 SYDVKM. Complete variable domain (other parts from reference TRBV28 and TRBJ2-3): DVKVTQSSRYLVKRTGEKVFLECVQDMDHENMFWYRQDPGLGLRLIYFSYDVKMKEKGDIPEGYSVSREKKERFSLILESASTNQTSMYLCASSSTSNTDTQYFGPGTRLTVL.

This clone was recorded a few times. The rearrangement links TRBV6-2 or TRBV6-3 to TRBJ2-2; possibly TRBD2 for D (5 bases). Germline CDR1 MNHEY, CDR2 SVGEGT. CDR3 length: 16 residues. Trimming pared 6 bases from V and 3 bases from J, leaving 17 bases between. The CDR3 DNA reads TGTGCCAGCAGCCCAGCGGACGCCGAGGACACCGGGGAGCTGTTTTTT. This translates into CASSPADAEDTGELFF.

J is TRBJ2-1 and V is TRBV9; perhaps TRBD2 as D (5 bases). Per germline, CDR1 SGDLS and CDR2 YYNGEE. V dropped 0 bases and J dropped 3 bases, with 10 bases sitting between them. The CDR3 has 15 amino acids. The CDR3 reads CASSVEAGSYNEQFF. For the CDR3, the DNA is TGTGCCAGCAGCGTAGAGGCGGGTAGCTACAATGAGCAGTTCTTC.

The CDR3 DNA reads as TGCAGCGTTGATGCCCGCCTCTATGGCTACACCTTC. As protein: CSVDARLYGYTF. The chain joins TRBV29-1 to TRBJ1-2; D ambiguous. V lost 3 bases, J lost 4 bases, and 9 bases lay in between. This CDR3 comprises 12 residues. Germline V lookup: CDR1 SQVTM, CDR2 ANQGSEA. Based on the CDR3 plus reference TRBV29-1 and TRBJ1-2, the full variable domain is SAVISQKPSRDICQRGTSLTIQCQVDSQVTMMFWYRQQPGQSLTLIATANQGSEATYESGFVIDKFPISRPNLTFSTLTVSNMSPEDSSIYLCSVDARLYGYTFGSGTRLTVV.

Here the CDR3 reads CASTPFRGTEAFF. CDR3 bases: TGTGCCAGCACCCCCTTCCGCGGCACTGAAGCTTTCTTT. The V and J genes are TRBV7-9 and TRBJ1-1; D gene unclear. This CDR3 spans 13 amino acids. Trimming cost V 7 bases and J 4 bases, with 13 bases left between them. CDR1 is SEHNR and CDR2 is FQNEAQ in the germline V gene (reference sequence).